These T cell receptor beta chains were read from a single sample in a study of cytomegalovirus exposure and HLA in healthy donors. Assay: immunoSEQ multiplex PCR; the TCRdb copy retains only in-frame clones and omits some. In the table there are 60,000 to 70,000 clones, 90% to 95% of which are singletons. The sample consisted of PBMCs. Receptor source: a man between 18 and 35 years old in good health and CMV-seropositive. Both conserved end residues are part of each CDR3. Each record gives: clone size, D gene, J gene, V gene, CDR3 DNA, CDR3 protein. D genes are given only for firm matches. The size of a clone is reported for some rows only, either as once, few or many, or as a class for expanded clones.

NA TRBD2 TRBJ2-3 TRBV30 TGTGCCTGGAGTCAACTAGCGGGGACAGATACGCAGTATTTT CAWSQLAGTDTQYF
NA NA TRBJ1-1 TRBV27 TGTGCCAGCAGCCGGGGGGGTGGCAGGCTCGGCACTGAAGCTTTCTTT CASSRGGGRLGTEAFF
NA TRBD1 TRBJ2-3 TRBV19 TGTGCCAGTAGTTTTGGACAGGGTTGGGATACGCAGTATTTT CASSFGQGWDTQYF
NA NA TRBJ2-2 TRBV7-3 TGTGCCAGCAGCCCGCATGACAGGTCCTATAACACCGGGGAGCTGTTTTTT CASSPHDRSYNTGELFF
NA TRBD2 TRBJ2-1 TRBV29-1 TGCAGCGTTGAAGGGCTAGCGGGGTACAATGAGCAGTTCTTC CSVEGLAGYNEQFF
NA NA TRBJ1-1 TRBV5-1 TGCGCCAGCAGCTTGGTGCAGGGATGGACTGAAGCTTTCTTT CASSLVQGWTEAFF
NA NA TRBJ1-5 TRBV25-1 TGTGCCAGCAGTCTGACTAAGGACAGATATAGCAATCAGCCCCAGCATTTT CASSLTKDRYSNQPQHF
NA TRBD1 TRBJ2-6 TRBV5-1 TGCGCCAGCAGCTTAGGGACAGGGCTCTCTGGGGCCAACGTCCTGACTTTC CASSLGTGLSGANVLTF
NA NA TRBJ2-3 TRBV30 TGTGCCTGGATGGCCCGGGGAGATACGCAGTATTTT CAWMARGDTQYF
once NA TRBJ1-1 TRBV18 TGTGCCAGCTCACCACCGGGCCTTACGACGGGGGAAGCTTTCTTT CASSPPGLTTGEAFF
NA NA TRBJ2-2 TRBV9 TGTGCCAGCAGCGTAGGTGCGGGGCTTCGTCACGGGGAGCTGTTTTTT CASSVGAGLRHGELFF
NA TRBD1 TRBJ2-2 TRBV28 TGTGCCAGCAGCCTCACAGGGGTCCACAAAAACACCGGGGAGCTGTTTTTT CASSLTGVHKNTGELFF
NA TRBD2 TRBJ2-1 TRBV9 TGTGCCAGCAGCGTAGCGGCGGGAGACGGGGTGGGGCAGTTCTTC CASSVAAGDGVGQFF
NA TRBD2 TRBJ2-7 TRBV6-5 TGTGCCAGCAGGGGGACGGGAGGGCTTTGGTACGAGCAGTACTTC CASRGTGGLWYEQYF
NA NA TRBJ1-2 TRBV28 TGTGCCAGCCTTCGGGACACCTCTTATGGCTACACCTTC CASLRDTSYGYTF
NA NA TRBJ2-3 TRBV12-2 TGTGCAAGTCGCCCAGCGGGACTCCGGTATTTT CASRPAGLRYF
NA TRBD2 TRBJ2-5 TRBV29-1 TGCAGCGTTGAAGGACTAGCGGTGCAAGAGACCCAGTACTTC CSVEGLAVQETQYF
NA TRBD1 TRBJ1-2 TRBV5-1 TGCGCCAGCAGCTTGGGACAGGGGGACTATGGCTACACCTTC CASSLGQGDYGYTF
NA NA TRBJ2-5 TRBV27 TGTGCCAGCAGTTTAACAGTGGGCCTTGAGACCCAGTACTTC CASSLTVGLETQYF
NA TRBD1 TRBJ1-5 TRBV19 TGTGCCAGTAGTATAAGACAGGGTAGCAATCAGCCCCAGCATTTT CASSIRQGSNQPQHF
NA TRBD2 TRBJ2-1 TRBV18 TGTGCCAGCTCAGCCTTGGCCGGGAGGGGGACTCAATACAATGAGCAGTTCTTC CASSALAGRGTQYNEQFF
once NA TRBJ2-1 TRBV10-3 TGTGCCATCAGTGAGTCACGGGACTTTGGGGGTGAGCAGTTCTTC CAISESRDFGGEQFF
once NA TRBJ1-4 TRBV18 TGTGCCAGCTCACCAGGGGGGGCATCTAATGAAAAACTGTTTTTT CASSPGGASNEKLFF
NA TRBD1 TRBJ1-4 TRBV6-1 TGTGCCAGCAGTGAAGATGGGGGACAGGGTAATGAAAAACTGTTTTTT CASSEDGGQGNEKLFF
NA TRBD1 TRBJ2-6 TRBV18 TGTGCCAGCTCACCAAGGGGACAGGGGATCTCTGGGGCCAACGTCCTGACTTTC CASSPRGQGISGANVLTF
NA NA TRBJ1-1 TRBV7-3 TGTGCCAGCGGACAGACGAACACTGAAGCTTTCTTT CASGQTNTEAFF
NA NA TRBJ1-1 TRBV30 TGTGCCTGGAGTGTCCAGGGGACTGAAGCTTTCTTT CAWSVQGTEAFF
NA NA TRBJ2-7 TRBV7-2 TGTGCCAGCAGCTTAGAATGGGGCAGTTCCTACGAGCAGTACTTC CASSLEWGSSYEQYF
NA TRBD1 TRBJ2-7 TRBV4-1 TGCGCCAGCAGCTCTGCACAGGGGTACGAGCAGTACTTC CASSSAQGYEQYF
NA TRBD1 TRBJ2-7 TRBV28 TGTGCCAGCAGTTTCGGTCCGGACAGGGGGATTTACGAGCAGTACTTC CASSFGPDRGIYEQYF
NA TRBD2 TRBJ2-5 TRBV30 TGTGCCTGGAGTGATAGTTCGGGACTAGTGTCGGAGACCCAGTACTTC CAWSDSSGLVSETQYF
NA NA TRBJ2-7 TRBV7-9 TGTGCCAGCAGCTCACGCGGGACGGAACCCTACGAGCAGTACTTC CASSSRGTEPYEQYF